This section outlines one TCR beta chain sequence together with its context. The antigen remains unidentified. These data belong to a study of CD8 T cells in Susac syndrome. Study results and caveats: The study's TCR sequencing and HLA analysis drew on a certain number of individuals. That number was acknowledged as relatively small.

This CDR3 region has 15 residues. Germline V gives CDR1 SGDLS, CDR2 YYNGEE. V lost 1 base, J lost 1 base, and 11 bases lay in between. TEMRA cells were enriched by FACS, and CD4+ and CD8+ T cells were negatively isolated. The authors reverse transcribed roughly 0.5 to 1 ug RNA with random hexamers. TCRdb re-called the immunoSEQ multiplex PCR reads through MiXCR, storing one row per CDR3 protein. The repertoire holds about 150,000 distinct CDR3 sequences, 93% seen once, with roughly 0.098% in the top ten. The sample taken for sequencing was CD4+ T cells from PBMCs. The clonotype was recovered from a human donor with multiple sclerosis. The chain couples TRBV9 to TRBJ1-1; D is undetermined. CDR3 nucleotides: TGTGCCAGCAGCGTAAGGCGGAGCGCGAACACTGAAGCTTTCTTT. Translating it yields CASSVRRSANTEAFF.